This T cell receptor (beta chain) was found in a study of CD8+ T cells in alopecia areata. The CDR3 extends over 14 amino acids. CDR1 and CDR2 from the germline V gene are SSHAT and FNYEAQ (reference sequence). Investigators isolated RNA and reverse transcribed it into cDNA to act as the sequencing template. The assay was immunoSEQ multiplex PCR, and TCRdb's table has in-frame clones only and misses some. The sample holds 170,000 or so clones; less than 70% are singletons and the top ten take 0.9% to 1%. Described treatment: oral pan-JAK inhibitor, 5-10 mg twice daily. On this clone: An end of the junction differs from the germline gene, which may be a read error.

This material consisted of CD4+ T cells sorted from blood, taken at week 4, from a patient treated with tofacitinib. This TCR derives from a human donor with alopecia areata. The chain recombines TRBV7-7 with TRBJ2-7, with unresolved D. CDR3 sequence reads: CASSPTQRSHEQYF. CDR3 in DNA: TGTGCTAGCAGCCCTACCCAGAGAAGTCACGAGCAGTACTTC.